This T cell receptor (beta chain) was observed in a study of identical twins. CDR1 is DFQATT, CDR2 SNEGSKA, per germline (reference sequence). Losses at the gene ends were 1 base for V and 2 bases for J; bases not matched to a gene: 4. The CDR3 totals 14 residues. This clonotype appeared a few times. MiXCR, run by TCRdb on the 5' RACE reads, gives a single entry per CDR3 protein. This table has 1.5 million to 2 million distinct CDR3 sequences, less than 40% appearing once. Sequenced material: cord blood. V and J are TRBV20-1 and TRBJ1-2; 7 bases align to TRBD1. The sequence derives from a newborn girl in good health. DNA for the CDR3: TGCAGTGCTAGAGGGAGGGGGCGGAACTATGGCTACACCTTC. Protein: CSARGRGRNYGYTF.